Below, 32 T cell receptor beta chains from the same sample are listed, as sequenced in a study of early T cells in non-severe SARS-CoV-2 infection. TCRdb independently ran MiXCR on the 5' RACE reads; one entry per CDR3 protein. The data show about 110,000 distinct CDR3 sequences, with 12% seen just once and around 3% held by the top ten. Material: whole blood. The origin of the receptors is an adult who was a healthcare worker with PCR-confirmed SARS-CoV-2 infection or an uninfected control (not recorded which).

There are a few counts of this clonotype. The chain recombines TRBV5-1 with TRBJ1-1; possibly TRBD1 for D (5 bases). CDR3 size: 14 residues. CDR1 is SGHRS and CDR2 is YFSETQ in the germline V gene. V lost 2 bases, J lost 4 bases, and 12 bases lay in between. CDR3 loop: CASSFGAPATEAFF. The CDR3 nucleotides read TGCGCCAGCAGCTTCGGGGCCCCGGCCACTGAAGCTTTCTTT.

Many counts were recorded for this clonotype. The chain links TRBV15 to TRBJ2-3; 10 bases are shared with TRBD2. Trimming cost V 3 bases and J 6 bases; bases outside gene matches: 12. The germline V gene has CDR1 LNHNV and CDR2 YYDKDF (reference sequence). This CDR3 contains 17 residues. CDR3 nucleotides: TGTGCCACCAGCAGCGGGACTAGCGATTCTCGTCGGGATACGCAGTATTTT. Translated, it gives CATSSGTSDSRRDTQYF.

This rearrangement joins TRBV10-3 to TRBJ1-2; no clear D. The V gene lost 0 bases and the J gene lost 2 bases, with 7 bases spanning the gap. The CDR3 covers 14 residues. Germline V gene sequence: CDR1 ENHRY, CDR2 SYGVKD. In DNA form, the CDR3 reads TGTGCCATCAGTGAGTCGGGTCAGAACTATGGCTACACCTTC. Translated: CAISESGQNYGYTF.

This clonotype has a count of ten or more. V gene TRBV7-9 combines with J gene TRBJ1-4; D unclear. Germline assignment: CDR1 SEHNR and CDR2 FQNEAQ (reference sequence). V shed 1 base and J shed 10 bases, with 16 bases lying between them. The CDR3 is 15 residues long. The CDR3 region is CASSLGKGWPGKLFF. The CDR3 DNA reads TGTGCCAGCAGCTTAGGGAAGGGATGGCCGGGAAAACTGTTTTTT.

This rearrangement joins TRBV3-1 to TRBJ2-1; possibly TRBD1 for D (5 bases). V shed 1 base and J shed 8 bases, with 9 bases lying between them. This CDR3 region has 13 residues. CDR1 LGHDT and CDR2 YNNKEL come from the germline V gene (reference sequence). The CDR3 loop reads CASSQVLGDEQFF. The CDR3 nucleotides are TGTGCCAGCAGCCAAGTTCTAGGGGATGAGCAGTTCTTC.

The chain combines TRBV6-6 with TRBJ1-2; maybe TRBD1 (6 bases). V shed 6 bases and J shed 0 bases, with 14 bases lying between them. The CDR3 consists of 15 residues. In germline, CDR1 is MNHNY, CDR2 SVGAGI (reference sequence). CDR3 sequence reads: CASSQHREANYGYTF. As DNA, the CDR3 is TGTGCCAGCAGCCAACACAGGGAAGCTAACTATGGCTACACCTTC.

This clonotype was seen at least ten times. V gene TRBV18 combines with J gene TRBJ1-3, with D uncertain. CDR3 length: 12 amino acids. From germline, CDR1 is KGHSH and CDR2 LQKENI. V lost 6 bases to trimming and J lost 2 bases, with 5 bases between them. This CDR3 reads CASSPPGNTIYF. The CDR3 DNA reads as TGTGCCAGCTCCCCTCCTGGAAACACCATATATTTT. Filled out from reference TRBV18 and TRBJ1-3, the complete variable domain reads NAGVMQNPRHLVRRRGQEARLRCSPMKGHSHVYWYRQLPEEGLKFMVYLQKENIIDESGMPKERFSAEFPKEGPSILRIQQVVRGDSAAYFCASSPPGNTIYFGEGSWLTVV.

This clonotype was counted ten times or more. This chain links TRBV29-1 with TRBJ2-7; D is possibly TRBD1 (6 bases). From germline, CDR1 is SQVTM and CDR2 ANQGSEA. V was clipped by 4 bases and J by 2 bases, with 9 bases between them. CDR3 length equals 12 residues. The CDR3 DNA follows: TGCAGCGTTGTAGGACAGACCTACGAGCAGTACTTC. Its translation: CSVVGQTYEQYF.

This clonotype was counted between two and nine times. The chain combines TRBV11-1 with TRBJ2-7, with TRBD2 matching over 7 bases. The germline gives CDR1 SGHAT, CDR2 FQDESV (reference sequence). The CDR3 is 15 amino acids. The CDR3 region has the DNA TGTCCACAGCGCGGGCCGGCGGGGGAGCCCTACGAGCAGTACTTC. Translating gives CPQRGPAGEPYEQYF.

This clonotype appeared a few times. The chain joins TRBV9 to TRBJ2-7; D perhaps matches TRBD2 (6 bases). The V end was cut by 4 bases, the J end by 0 bases, with 14 bases between. The CDR3 has 15 residues. Looked up from germline, CDR1 is SGDLS and CDR2 is YYNGEE. DNA of the CDR3: TGTGCCAGCAGCTCCTCTGGCGGGGCCTCCTACGAGCAGTACTTC. It encodes CASSSSGGASYEQYF. The entire variable domain, with the rest obtained from reference TRBV9 and TRBJ2-7, is as follows: DSGVTQTPKHLITATGQRVTLRCSPRSGDLSVYWYQQSLDQGLQFLIQYYNGEERAKGNILERFSAQQFPDLHSELNLSSLELGDSALYFCASSSSGGASYEQYFGPGTRLTVT.

This clonotype was seen many times. The J gene is TRBJ1-5, the V gene TRBV7-9; D is possibly TRBD1 (5 bases). V was cut by 6 bases and J by 5 bases, with 11 bases left in between. This CDR3 region has 13 residues. From germline, CDR1 is SEHNR and CDR2 FQNEAQ (reference sequence). DNA for the CDR3: TGTGCCAGCAGGAAGACGGGGGATCAGCCCCAGCATTTT. The encoded protein is CASRKTGDQPQHF. Full variable domain (outside the CDR3, taken from reference TRBV7-9 and TRBJ1-5): DTGVSQNPRHKITKRGQNVTFRCDPISEHNRLYWYRQTLGQGPEFLTYFQNEAQLEKSRLLSDRFSAERPKGSFSTLEIQRTEQGDSAMYLCASRKTGDQPQHFGDGTRLSIL.

This clonotype was detected a few times. The J gene is TRBJ2-3, the V gene TRBV7-2; D gene ambiguous. Trimming cost V 0 bases and J 1 base, with 5 bases left between them. Germline V lookup: CDR1 SGHTA, CDR2 FQGNSA. This CDR3 comprises 14 residues. CDR3 sequence: CASSLARRTDTQYF. CDR3 nucleotides: TGTGCCAGCAGCTTAGCCAGACGCACAGATACGCAGTATTTT.

This clonotype occurred a few times. The chain has TRBV10-1 and TRBJ2-3, with D possibly matching TRBD2 (6 bases). Germline assignment: CDR1 WNHNN and CDR2 SYGVQD (reference sequence). This CDR3 spans 21 amino acids. Trimming cost V 3 bases and J 0 bases, with 28 bases left between them. The CDR3 DNA reads TGCGCCAGCAGTGACCTTGACCCATTCGGGACTCCTACCACTAGCACAGATACGCAGTATTTT. This translates into CASSDLDPFGTPTTSTDTQYF.

This clonotype has at least ten counts. The V call is TRBV28, the J call TRBJ1-4; 7 nucleotides align to TRBD1. The CDR3 consists of 16 residues. Germline CDR1 MDHEN, CDR2 SYDVKM. Trimming removed 3 bases from V and 0 bases from J; junction bases left unmatched: 4. CDR3 loop: CASSFSDRATNEKLFF. CDR3 nucleotide sequence: TGTGCCAGCAGTTTCTCCGACAGGGCAACTAATGAAAAACTGTTTTTT.

The chain links TRBV27 to TRBJ1-3; D remains unclear. V lost 6 bases and J lost 0, with 6 bases in between. The V gene's germline CDR1 is MNHEY and CDR2 SMNVEV (reference sequence). The CDR3 totals 13 residues. The CDR3: CASRASSGNTIYF. The CDR3 nucleotides are TGTGCCAGCAGGGCGAGCTCTGGAAACACCATATATTTT.

This chain links TRBV18 with TRBJ2-1, with no clear D. Germline CDR1 KGHSH, CDR2 LQKENI. The germline V and J ends were trimmed by 3 bases and 7 bases, with 7 bases remaining between them. CDR3 length equals 12 residues. CDR3 region: CASSPSRNEQFF. The CDR3 bases are TGTGCCAGCTCACCGTCAAGAAATGAGCAGTTCTTC.

This chain uses TRBV7-9 with TRBJ1-1; D is ambiguous. V dropped 1 base and J dropped 1 base, with 7 bases sitting between them. CDR1 and CDR2 from the germline V gene are SEHNR and FQNEAQ (reference sequence). The CDR3 is 14 residues long. For the CDR3, the DNA is TGTGCCAGCAGCTTAGTGGTGAAGAACACTGAAGCTTTCTTT. This encodes CASSLVVKNTEAFF.

This clonotype has only a few counts. The V gene is TRBV7-8, the J gene TRBJ1-2, with D unresolved. This CDR3 has 15 residues. Between the trimmed V and J ends, which lost 5 bases and 0 bases, there was a span of 13 bases. Germline V gives CDR1 SGHVS, CDR2 FQNEAQ. The CDR3 sequence: CASSPLAGANYGYTF. CDR3 DNA: TGTGCCAGCAGCCCCCTAGCCGGTGCTAACTATGGCTACACCTTC.

The chain has TRBV5-1 and TRBJ2-2; 7 positions agree with TRBD2. The CDR3 runs to 13 residues. J gave up 10 bases and V 2 bases, and 5 bases lay outside the gene matches. Germline V lookup: CDR1 SGHRS, CDR2 YFSETQ. The CDR3 region is CASSLLASEELFF. The CDR3 DNA is TGCGCCAGCAGCTTACTAGCGTCCGAGGAGCTGTTTTTT. Supplemented by reference TRBV5-1 and TRBJ2-2, the full variable domain reads KAGVTQTPRYLIKTRGQQVTLSCSPISGHRSVSWYQQTPGQGLQFLFEYFSETQRNKGNFPGRFSGRQFSNSRSEMNVSTLELGDSALYLCASSLLASEELFFGEGSRLTVL.

This clonotype was found many times. This rearrangement joins TRBV7-9 to TRBJ2-1; the D gene could be TRBD1 or TRBD2 (6 bases each). This CDR3 has 13 residues. Germline V CDR1 and CDR2: SEHNR, FQNEAQ (reference sequence). V gave up 6 bases and J gave up 10 bases, with 16 bases separating them. The DNA of the CDR3 is TGTGCCAGCAGGAGACTAACCGGGGGCGAGCAGTTCTTC. This gives the protein CASRRLTGGEQFF.

This clonotype was seen once. This rearrangement joins TRBV11-2 to TRBJ1-1; D gene unclear. The CDR3 covers 13 residues. Germline loops: CDR1 SGHAT, CDR2 FQNNGV. Trimming took off 4 bases at V and 10 bases at J, with 16 bases between the two ends. The CDR3 sequence: CASSSSWTGVAFF. Written as DNA, the CDR3 is TGTGCCAGCAGCTCAAGCTGGACCGGGGTAGCTTTCTTT.

Only a few counts were recorded for this clonotype. The chain employs TRBV5-1 and TRBJ2-1; D is ambiguous. Germline V CDR1 and CDR2: SGHRS, YFSETQ. Trimming removed 3 bases at V and 1 base at J, with 5 bases between. The CDR3 runs 13 residues. The CDR3 spells CASSSESYNEQFF. CDR3 DNA sequence: TGCGCCAGCAGCTCGGAGTCCTACAATGAGCAGTTCTTC.

This clonotype was seen repeatedly, ten times or more. The V and J genes are TRBV20-1 and TRBJ2-7; no firm D call. The CDR3 has 14 amino acids. Germline CDR1 DFQATT, CDR2 SNEGSKA (reference sequence). Trimming shortened V by 3 bases and J by 0 bases, and 12 bases separated the two germline ends. The CDR3 protein is CSASPGSSSYEQYF. As DNA, the CDR3 is TGCAGTGCTAGCCCCGGATCGAGCTCCTACGAGCAGTACTTC.

This clonotype has more than one count but fewer than ten. The gene calls are TRBV20-1 and TRBJ2-1; no firm D call. The CDR3 covers 14 residues. With 4 bases removed from V and 4 bases from J, the gap between germline ends came to 14 bases. CDR1 and CDR2 from the germline V gene are DFQATT and SNEGSKA (reference sequence). The CDR3 sequence: CSANLEVPYNEQFF. CDR3 nucleotides: TGCAGTGCTAATCTTGAGGTACCATACAATGAGCAGTTCTTC.

This clonotype occurred a few times. This chain connects TRBV20-1 to TRBJ2-1, with TRBD1 as a possible D gene (5 bases). V lost 0 bases to trimming and J lost 0 bases, with 12 bases between them. Germline-derived CDR1 and CDR2 are DFQATT and SNEGSKA (reference sequence). The CDR3 length is 16 residues. CDR3 protein: CSARDRAPSSYNEQFF. The DNA for the CDR3 is TGCAGTGCTAGAGACAGGGCCCCCAGCTCCTACAATGAGCAGTTCTTC.

The table lists this clonotype with a few counts. This chain links TRBV5-1 with TRBJ2-2, with D tentatively TRBD1 (6 bases). Between the trimmed V and J ends, which lost 0 bases and 4 bases, there was a span of 10 bases. Germline CDR1 reads SGHRS; CDR2 reads YFSETQ. The CDR3 loop spans 15 amino acids. The CDR3 here is CASSLEQGGTGELFF. The CDR3 nucleotides read TGCGCCAGCAGCTTGGAACAGGGTGGCACCGGGGAGCTGTTTTTT. Combining the CDR3 with reference TRBV5-1 and TRBJ2-2 gives the whole variable domain KAGVTQTPRYLIKTRGQQVTLSCSPISGHRSVSWYQQTPGQGLQFLFEYFSETQRNKGNFPGRFSGRQFSNSRSEMNVSTLELGDSALYLCASSLEQGGTGELFFGEGSRLTVL.

This clonotype was seen repeatedly, ten times or more. J is TRBJ2-7 and V is TRBV18, with 10 positions matching TRBD2. Losses at the gene ends were 0 bases for V and 3 bases for J; bases not matched to a gene: 11. The CDR3 covers 18 residues. Germline CDR1 KGHSH, CDR2 LQKENI. CDR3 sequence: CASSPPSGGASNGYEQYF. The CDR3 DNA reads TGTGCCAGCTCACCACCCAGCGGGGGGGCTTCAAACGGCTACGAGCAGTACTTC.

At least ten counts were recorded for this clonotype. This rearrangement joins TRBV25-1 to TRBJ2-1; 11 bases line up with TRBD2. The CDR3 is made up of 17 amino acids. Per germline, CDR1 MGHDK and CDR2 SYGVNS. The junction had 16 bases not matched to a gene; V was cut back by 6 bases and J by 9 bases. In nucleotides, the CDR3 is TGTGCCAGCAGCCTGATGGGTAGCGGGAGGGCCCAGGGTGAGCAGTTCTTC. As protein: CASSLMGSGRAQGEQFF.

J is TRBJ2-4 and V is TRBV10-3; tentatively, D is TRBD2 (5 bases). The V end was cut by 0 bases, the J end by 0 bases, with 12 bases between. This CDR3 is 17 amino acids long. CDR1 and CDR2 from the germline V gene are ENHRY and SYGVKD. The DNA of the CDR3 is TGTGCCATCAGTGAGTCTACGGGCGGAGGAGCCAAAAACATTCAGTACTTC. It encodes CAISESTGGGAKNIQYF.

This clonotype was picked up one time. V and J are TRBV29-1 and TRBJ2-3; TRBD2 agrees at 11 bases. Germline V lookup: CDR1 SQVTM, CDR2 ANQGSEA. The length of the CDR3 is 15 residues. V dropped 3 bases and J dropped 6; count of bases not matched to a gene: 8. The CDR3: CSVEGTSGPRDTQYF. The CDR3 coding sequence is TGCAGCGTTGAGGGGACTAGCGGTCCACGGGATACGCAGTATTTT.

In this sample, this clonotype turned up many times. This sequence joins TRBV6-5 and TRBJ1-5; perhaps TRBD1 as D (6 bases). CDR1 is MNHEY, CDR2 SVGAGI, per germline. V lost 5 bases, J lost 1 base, and 12 bases lay in between. CDR3 length: 15 amino acids. CDR3 bases: TGTGCCAGCAGTAAACAGGGTGGGAGCAATCAGCCCCAGCATTTT. Protein product: CASSKQGGSNQPQHF.

CDR3 nucleotide sequence: TGTGCCAGCAGCCAAGTAACAGTTTACGAGCAGTACTTC. It codes for CASSQVTVYEQYF. The chain combines TRBV14 with TRBJ2-7; D is undetermined. Looked up from germline, CDR1 is SGHDN and CDR2 is FVKESK. The CDR3 runs 13 residues. Trimming took 1 base from V and 4 from J, leaving 8 bases between them.